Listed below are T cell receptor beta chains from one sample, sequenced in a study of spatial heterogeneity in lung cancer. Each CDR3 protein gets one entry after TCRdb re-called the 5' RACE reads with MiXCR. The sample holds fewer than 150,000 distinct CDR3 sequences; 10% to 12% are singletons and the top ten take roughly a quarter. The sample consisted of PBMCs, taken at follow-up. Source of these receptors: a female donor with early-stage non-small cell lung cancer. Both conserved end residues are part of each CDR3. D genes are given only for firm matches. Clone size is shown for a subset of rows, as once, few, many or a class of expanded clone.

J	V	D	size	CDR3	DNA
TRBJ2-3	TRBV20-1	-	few	CSASGRAKGNTQYF	TGCAGTGCTAGTGGTCGGGCCAAAGGGAATACGCAGTATTTT
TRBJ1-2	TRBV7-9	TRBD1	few	CASSLANPGQGYSFDTF	TGTGCCAGCAGCTTAGCAAACCCGGGACAGGGGTACTCCTTCGACACCTTC
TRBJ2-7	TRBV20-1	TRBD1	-	CSFLQGPYEQYF	TGCAGTTTCTTACAGGGGCCCTACGAGCAGTACTTC
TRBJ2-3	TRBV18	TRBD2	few	CASSPRGTAGTSGRAVSTQYF	TGTGCCAGCTCCCCTCGGGGGACAGCCGGGACTAGCGGGAGGGCCGTGTCTACGCAGTATTTT
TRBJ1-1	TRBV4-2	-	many	CASSPSSGRVLTEAFF	TGTGCCAGCAGCCCCTCATCTGGCAGGGTATTAACTGAAGCTTTCTTT
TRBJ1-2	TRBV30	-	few	CAWSVSAYGGYTF	TGTGCCTGGAGTGTATCGGCTTACGGTGGCTACACCTTC
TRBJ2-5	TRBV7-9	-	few	CASSAWDTQETQYF	TGTGCCAGCAGCGCTTGGGACACGCAAGAGACCCAGTACTTC
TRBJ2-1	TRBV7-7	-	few	CASSLAFSPYNEQFF	TGTGCCAGCAGCTTAGCGTTCAGTCCCTACAATGAGCAGTTCTTC
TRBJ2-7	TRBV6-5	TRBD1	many	CASSYRPSKTGHGTYEQYF	TGTGCCAGCAGTTACCGCCCATCAAAGACAGGGCACGGAACCTACGAGCAGTACTTC
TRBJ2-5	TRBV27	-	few	CASSLGVFGETQYF	TGTGCCAGCAGTTTAGGGGTTTTCGGAGAGACCCAGTACTTC
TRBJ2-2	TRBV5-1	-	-	CASSWRDMNTGELFF	TGCGCCAGCAGCTGGCGGGACATGAACACCGGGGAGCTGTTTTTT
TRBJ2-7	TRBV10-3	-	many	CAISEIRGEQYF	TGTGCCATCAGTGAAATACGGGGCGAGCAGTACTTC
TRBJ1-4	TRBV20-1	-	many	CSAGRYATNEKLFF	TGCAGTGCGGGGAGATATGCAACTAATGAAAAACTGTTTTTT
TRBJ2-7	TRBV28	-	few	CASVGQGSGTYEQYF	TGTGCCAGCGTCGGGCAGGGATCCGGGACCTACGAGCAGTACTTC
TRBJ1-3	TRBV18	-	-	CASSLQPGFSGNTIYF	TGTGCCAGCTCACTACAACCAGGGTTCTCTGGAAACACCATATATTTT
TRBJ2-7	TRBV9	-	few	CASSPTGTMDYEQYF	TGTGCCAGCAGCCCAACAGGGACCATGGACTACGAGCAGTACTTC
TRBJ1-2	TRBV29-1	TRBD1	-	CSSRTGLDYGYTF	TGCAGCTCGAGGACAGGGCTTGACTATGGCTACACCTTC
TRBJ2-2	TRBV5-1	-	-	CASSLAGAAGELFF	TGCGCCAGCAGCTTGGCGGGAGCGGCCGGGGAGCTGTTTTTT
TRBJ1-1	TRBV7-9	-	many	CASSFRGQNTEAFF	TGTGCCAGCAGCTTCCGGGGGCAAAACACTGAAGCTTTCTTT
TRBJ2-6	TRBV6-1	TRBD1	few	CASSHRDRPLSGANVLTF	TGTGCCAGCAGTCACCGGGACAGGCCCCTCTCTGGGGCCAACGTCCTGACTTTC
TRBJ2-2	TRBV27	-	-	CASSLARGRTGELFF	TGTGCCAGCTCCCTTGCCAGGGGCAGAACCGGGGAGCTGTTTTTT
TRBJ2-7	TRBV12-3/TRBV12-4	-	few	CASSSGKPNYEQYF	TGTGCCAGCAGTTCTGGCAAGCCTAACTACGAGCAGTACTTC
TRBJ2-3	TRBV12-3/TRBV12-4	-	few	CASSLRRRTSTDTQYF	TGTGCCAGCAGTTTACGTCGGCGGACTAGCACAGATACGCAGTATTTT
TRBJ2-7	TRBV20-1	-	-	CSARDPGLTYEQYF	TGCAGTGCTAGAGACCCGGGCCTTACCTACGAGCAGTACTTC
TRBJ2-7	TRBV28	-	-	CASLTGAAGHEQYF	TGTGCCAGCCTTACTGGGGCCGCGGGCCACGAGCAGTACTTC
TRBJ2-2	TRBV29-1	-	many	CSVGRKGANTGELFF	TGCAGCGTTGGACGAAAAGGGGCGAACACCGGGGAGCTGTTTTTT
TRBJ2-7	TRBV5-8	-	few	CASSPGMEPTYEQYF	TGTGCCAGCAGCCCCGGGATGGAGCCTACCTACGAGCAGTACTTC
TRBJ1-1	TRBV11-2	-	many	CASSLAENTEAFF	TGTGCCAGCAGCTTAGCAGAGAACACTGAAGCTTTCTTT
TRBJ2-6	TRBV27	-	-	CASSSLRQGAANVLTF	TGTGCCAGCAGTTCCCTTAGGCAGGGTGCGGCCAACGTCCTGACTTTC
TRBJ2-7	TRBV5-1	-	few	CASSLAGGTYEQYF	TGCGCCAGCAGCTTGGCCGGAGGAACCTACGAGCAGTACTTC
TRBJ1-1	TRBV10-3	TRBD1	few	CAIRGQGAIPEAFF	TGTGCCATCAGGGGACAGGGGGCAATCCCTGAAGCTTTCTTT